This TCR beta chain came from a study of T cell repertoires in cytomegalovirus infection. Looking at the study overall: Epitope selection comprised recently identified HLA-C-restricted CMV epitopes and well-studied HLA-B-restricted CMV epitopes. Public TCR beta signatures indicated both CMV infection and matching HLA type.

CDR3 length: 18 residues. The germline V gene encodes CDR1 DFQATT and CDR2 SNEGSKA (reference sequence). V lost 5 bases, J lost 0 bases, and 25 bases lay in between. TCRdb analysed the reads with MiXCR anew, one entry per CDR3 protein. The data hold 200,000 or so distinct CDR3 sequences, with about 40% observed a single time. Note on this clonotype: Its antigen is not identified.

Points from the study as a whole: Adding up the frequency of public TCR beta families identified people who carried CMV plus the relevant HLA.

The source was CD8+ T cells from cultured PBMCs, collected from culture after CMV antigen stimulation. The chain has TRBV20-1 and TRBJ1-2; no clear D gene. The clonotype was recovered from a human donor in good health (CMV status not recorded). Some clones in this sample may be carry-over from other donors' samples. The CDR3 protein is CSAQYPRLTVPANYGYTF. The DNA for the CDR3 is TGCAGTGCTCAGTACCCGAGACTGACCGTGCCAGCTAACTATGGCTACACCTTC.